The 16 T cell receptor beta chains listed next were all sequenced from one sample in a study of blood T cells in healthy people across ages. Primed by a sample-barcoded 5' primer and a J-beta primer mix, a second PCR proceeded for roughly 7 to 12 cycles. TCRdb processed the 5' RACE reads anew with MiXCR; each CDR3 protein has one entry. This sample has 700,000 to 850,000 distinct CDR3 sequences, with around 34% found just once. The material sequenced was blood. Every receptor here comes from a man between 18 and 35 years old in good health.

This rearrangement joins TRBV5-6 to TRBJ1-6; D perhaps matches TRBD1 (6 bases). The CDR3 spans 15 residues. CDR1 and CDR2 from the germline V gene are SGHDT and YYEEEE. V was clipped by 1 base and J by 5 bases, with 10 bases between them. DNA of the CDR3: TGTGCCAGCAGCTTGACAGGGTCCGATAATTCACCCCTCCACTTT. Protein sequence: CASSLTGSDNSPLHF.

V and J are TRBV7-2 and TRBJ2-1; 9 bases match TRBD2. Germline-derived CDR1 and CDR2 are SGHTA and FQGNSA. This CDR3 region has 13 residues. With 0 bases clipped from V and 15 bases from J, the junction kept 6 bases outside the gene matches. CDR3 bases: TGTGCCAGCAGCTTAGCTGGGACTAGCCAGAGGTTCTTC. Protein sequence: CASSLAGTSQRFF.

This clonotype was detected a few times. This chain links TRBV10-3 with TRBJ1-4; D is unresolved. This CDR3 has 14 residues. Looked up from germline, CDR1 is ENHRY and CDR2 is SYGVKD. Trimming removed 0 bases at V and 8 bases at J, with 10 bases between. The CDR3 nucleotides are TGTGCCATCAGTGAGTCCCCAAGAGGCGAAAAACTGTTTTTT. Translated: CAISESPRGEKLFF.

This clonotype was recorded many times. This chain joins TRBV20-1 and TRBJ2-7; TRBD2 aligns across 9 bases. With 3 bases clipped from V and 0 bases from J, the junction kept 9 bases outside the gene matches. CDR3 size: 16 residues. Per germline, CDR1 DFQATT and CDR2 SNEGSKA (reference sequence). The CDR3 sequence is CSASRLSGGHSYEQYF. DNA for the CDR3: TGCAGTGCTAGTCGCCTTAGCGGGGGCCACTCCTACGAGCAGTACTTC.

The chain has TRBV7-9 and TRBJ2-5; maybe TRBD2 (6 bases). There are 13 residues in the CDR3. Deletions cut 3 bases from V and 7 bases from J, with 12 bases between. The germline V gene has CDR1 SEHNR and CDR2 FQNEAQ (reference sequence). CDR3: CASSFVAVGTQYF. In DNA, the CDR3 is TGTGCCAGCAGCTTCGTAGCGGTTGGGACCCAGTACTTC.

CDR3 protein: CASSLMGGRYNEQFF. The CDR3 DNA sequence: TGTGCCAGCAGCTTAATGGGAGGCCGGTACAATGAGCAGTTCTTC. The chain is built from TRBV7-3 and TRBJ2-1; tentative D call: TRBD2 (6 bases). V lost 1 base, J lost 4 bases, and 11 bases lay in between. CDR1 is SGHTA, CDR2 FQGTGA, per germline. This CDR3 is built from 15 residues. The full variable domain, with the rest looked up from reference TRBV7-3 and TRBJ2-1, is GAGVSQTPSNKVTEKGKYVELRCDPISGHTALYWYRQSLGQGPEFLIYFQGTGAADDSGLPNDRFFAVRPEGSVSTLKIQRTERGDSAVYLCASSLMGGRYNEQFFGPGTRLTVL.

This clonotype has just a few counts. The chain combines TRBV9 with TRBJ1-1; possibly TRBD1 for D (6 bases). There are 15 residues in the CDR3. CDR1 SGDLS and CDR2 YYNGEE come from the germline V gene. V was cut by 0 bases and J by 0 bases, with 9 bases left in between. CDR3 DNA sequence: TGTGCCAGCAGCGTAGAGGCAGGGGTGAACACTGAAGCTTTCTTT. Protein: CASSVEAGVNTEAFF.

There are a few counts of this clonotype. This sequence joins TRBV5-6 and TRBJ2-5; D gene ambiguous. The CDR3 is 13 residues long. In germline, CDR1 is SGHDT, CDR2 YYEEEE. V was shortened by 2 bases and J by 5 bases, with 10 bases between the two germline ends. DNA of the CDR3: TGTGCCAGCAGCTTAGTGGAGAAGGAGACCCAGTACTTC. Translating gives CASSLVEKETQYF. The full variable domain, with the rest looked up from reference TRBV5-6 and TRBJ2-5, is DAGVTQSPTHLIKTRGQQVTLRCSPKSGHDTVSWYQQALGQGPQFIFQYYEEEERQRGNFPDRFSGHQFPNYSSELNVNALLLGDSALYLCASSLVEKETQYFGPGTRLLVL.

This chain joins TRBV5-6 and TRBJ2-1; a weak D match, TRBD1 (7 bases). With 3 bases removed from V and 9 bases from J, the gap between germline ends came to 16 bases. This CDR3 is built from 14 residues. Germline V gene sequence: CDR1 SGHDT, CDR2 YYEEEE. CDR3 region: CASSSNHRGGEQFF. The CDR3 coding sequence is TGTGCCAGCAGCTCGAATCACAGGGGAGGTGAGCAGTTCTTC.

The CDR3 sequence is CASSLAEINTEAFF. CDR3 nucleotides: TGTGCCAGCAGTTTGGCAGAGATCAACACTGAAGCTTTCTTT. This chain connects TRBV12-3 or TRBV12-4 to TRBJ1-1; the D is unclear. The CDR3 runs to 14 residues. The V end was cut by 3 bases, the J end by 2 bases, with 10 bases between.

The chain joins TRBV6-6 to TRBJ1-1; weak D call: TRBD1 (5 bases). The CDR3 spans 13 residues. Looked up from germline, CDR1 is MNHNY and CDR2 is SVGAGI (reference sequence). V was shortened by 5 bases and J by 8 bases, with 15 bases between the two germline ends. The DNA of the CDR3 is TGTGCCAGCAGTATCCCCGGGGCGAGAGAAGCTTTCTTT. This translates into CASSIPGAREAFF.

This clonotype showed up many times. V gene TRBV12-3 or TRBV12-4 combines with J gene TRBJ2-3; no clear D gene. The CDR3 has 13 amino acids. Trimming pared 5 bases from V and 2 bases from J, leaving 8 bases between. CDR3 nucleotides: TGTGCCAGCAGTCTAAAAATCACAGATACGCAGTATTTT. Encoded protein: CASSLKITDTQYF.

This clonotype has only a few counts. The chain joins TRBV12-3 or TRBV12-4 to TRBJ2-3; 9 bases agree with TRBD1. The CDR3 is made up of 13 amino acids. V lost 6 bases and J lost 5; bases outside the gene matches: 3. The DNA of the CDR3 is TGTGCCAGCAGGGGACAGGGTCAAGATACGCAGTATTTT. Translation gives CASRGQGQDTQYF.

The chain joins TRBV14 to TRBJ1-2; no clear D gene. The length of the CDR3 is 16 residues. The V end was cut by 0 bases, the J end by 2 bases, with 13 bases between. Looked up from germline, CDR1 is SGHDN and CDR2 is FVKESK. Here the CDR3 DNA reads TGTGCCAGCAGCCAAGAACTGGTCGCTAGCAACTATGGCTACACCTTC. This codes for CASSQELVASNYGYTF.

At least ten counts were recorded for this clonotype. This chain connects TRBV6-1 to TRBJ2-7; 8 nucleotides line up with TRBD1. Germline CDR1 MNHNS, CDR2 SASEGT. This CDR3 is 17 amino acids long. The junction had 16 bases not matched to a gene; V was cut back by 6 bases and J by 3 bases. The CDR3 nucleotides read TGTGCCAGCAGGACCACCGGACAGGGTTCAATCCGCTACGAGCAGTACTTC. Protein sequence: CASRTTGQGSIRYEQYF.

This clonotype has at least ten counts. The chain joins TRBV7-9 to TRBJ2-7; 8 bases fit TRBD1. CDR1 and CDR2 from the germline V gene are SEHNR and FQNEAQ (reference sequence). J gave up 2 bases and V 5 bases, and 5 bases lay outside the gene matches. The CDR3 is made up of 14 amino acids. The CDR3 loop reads CASSIQGDPYEQYF. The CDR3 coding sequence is TGTGCCAGCAGCATACAGGGGGACCCCTACGAGCAGTACTTC.